These T cell receptor beta chains were read from a single sample in a study of shared clonotypes between healthy human individuals. TCRdb keeps only in-frame clones here, not all; method: immunoSEQ multiplex PCR. The sample includes around 2.3 million clones, approximately 94% seen only once; the top ten take 0.1% to 0.15%. The sequencing input was naive CD4+ T cells sorted from blood. The receptors were gathered from a man younger than 35 in good health. Each CDR3 is given with its conserved first and last residue. The order of the fields is D gene, clone size, V gene, J gene, CDR3 DNA, CDR3 protein. The D gene is left open where the match is weak. Clone size appears in some rows only: once, few, many, or a class for an expanded clone.

-	-	TRBV7-9	TRBJ2-3	TGTGCCAGCAGCTTAGCTGAGGCCCGAGATACGCAGTATTTT	CASSLAEARDTQYF
-	few	TRBV7-2	TRBJ1-5	TGTGCCAGCAGCTTAGAGGGGGGTCAGCCCCAGCATTTT	CASSLEGGQPQHF
TRBD1	-	TRBV5-1	TRBJ2-1	TGCGCCAGCAGAAAGTCACAGGGGAGCTCCTACAATGAGCAGTTCTTC	CASRKSQGSSYNEQFF
TRBD1	once	TRBV25-1	TRBJ1-1	TGTGCCAGCAGCGGAAATCAAAGGGGGCGAGTGGGCACTGAAGCTTTCTTT	CASSGNQRGRVGTEAFF
TRBD1	-	TRBV2	TRBJ2-7	TGTGCCAGCAGGACATCAGGGGGCGAGCAGTACTTC	CASRTSGGEQYF
-	-	TRBV9	TRBJ2-2	TGTGCCAGCAGCGTCGGTGGGGGGCAAGCCGGGGAGCTGTTTTTT	CASSVGGGQAGELFF
TRBD1	-	TRBV29-1	TRBJ1-1	TGCAGCGTTACTGCAGGGACAGGGGGAAGCACTGAAGCTTTCTTT	CSVTAGTGGSTEAFF
-	-	TRBV5-1	TRBJ2-1	TGCGCCAGCAGCTTGGCGGAGGCTAGCTCCTACAATGAGCAGTTCTTC	CASSLAEASSYNEQFF
-	-	TRBV4-1	TRBJ2-2	TGCGCCAGCAGCCAAGACCTCTCTACCGGGGAGCTGTTTTTT	CASSQDLSTGELFF
-	once	TRBV6-1	TRBJ1-4	TGTGCCGGAGTTAATCTTGCAACTAATGAAAAACTGTTTTTT	CAGVNLATNEKLFF
-	-	TRBV20-1	TRBJ2-3	TGCAGTGCTCCTTTGGATACGCAGTATTTT	CSAPLDTQYF
-	-	TRBV5-6	TRBJ1-4	TGTGCCAGCAGCCAGGAGGGATTTGAAGAACTGTTTTTT	CASSQEGFEELFF
TRBD2	-	TRBV2	TRBJ2-3	TGTGCCAGTTATCCGGGACTAGCCTCAGATACGCAGTATTTT	CASYPGLASDTQYF
-	-	TRBV2	TRBJ1-1	TGTGCCAGCAGAAGTTCCGGGTCTGAAGCTTTCTTT	CASRSSGSEAFF
TRBD1	-	TRBV29-1	TRBJ2-5	TGCAGCGTTGGGACAGGGGGCTTCGTAGAGACCCAGTACTTC	CSVGTGGFVETQYF
-	-	TRBV29-1	TRBJ2-5	TGCAGCGTGATGGGGACCCTCCAAGAGACCCAGTACTTC	CSVMGTLQETQYF
-	-	TRBV22-1	TRBJ1-1	TGTCCTGGGAGCGCAATTCATCGGGTGAACACTGAAGCTTTCTTT	CPGSAIHRVNTEAFF
-	-	TRBV19	TRBJ2-2	TGTGCCAGTAGTCGGCAGGGGAACACCGGGGAGCTGTTTTTT	CASSRQGNTGELFF
-	once	TRBV28	TRBJ1-4	TGTGCCAGCAGTTCATCGGGACGGACCACTGAAAAACTGTTTTTT	CASSSSGRTTEKLFF
TRBD2	-	TRBV11-3	TRBJ2-7	TGTGCCAGCAGCTCAGGACTAGGGGTAAACTACGAGCAGTACTTC	CASSSGLGVNYEQYF
-	-	TRBV28	TRBJ1-3	TGTGCCAGCAGTTTAGGGGGCACCATCTCTGGAAACACCATATATTTT	CASSLGGTISGNTIYF
-	-	TRBV20-1	TRBJ2-1	TGCAGTGCTAGATCCGAGAATGAGCAGTTCTTC	CSARSENEQFF
TRBD1	-	TRBV4-2	TRBJ1-2	TGTGCCAGCAGCCACGGAGGACAGGGGAGCTATGGCTACACCTTC	CASSHGGQGSYGYTF
TRBD2	-	TRBV5-4	TRBJ2-1	TGTGCCAGCAGCTCGACTAGCATAAATGAGCAGTTCTTC	CASSSTSINEQFF
-	-	TRBV10-1	TRBJ1-1	TGCGCCAGCAGTGTTGCAGGGCTAGCTTTCTTT	CASSVAGLAFF
TRBD2	-	TRBV7-9	TRBJ2-3	TGTGCCAGCAGCTTAGGGGTACTAGCGGGGGAAAGTCTCACAGATACGCAGTATTTT	CASSLGVLAGESLTDTQYF
-	-	TRBV10-3	TRBJ1-2	TGTGCCATCAGTGAACAGGTTTGGAGCTACACCTTC	CAISEQVWSYTF
-	few	TRBV7-2	TRBJ1-4	TGTGCCAGCAGCCCGAGGGGCCGTGAAAAACTGTTTTTT	CASSPRGREKLFF
-	-	TRBV6-4	TRBJ2-2	TGTGCCAGCAGTGACACGGGGGCTGGTAACACCGGGGAGCTGTTTTTT	CASSDTGAGNTGELFF
TRBD1	once	TRBV30	TRBJ2-6	TGTGCCTGGAGTGTACTTGGAAACAGGGGATTCTCTGGGGCCAACGTCCTGACTTTC	CAWSVLGNRGFSGANVLTF
TRBD1	-	TRBV10-3	TRBJ1-1	TGTGCCATCAGTTCCGGGACAGGGGGCACTGAAGCTTTCTTT	CAISSGTGGTEAFF
-	-	TRBV5-8	TRBJ1-5	TGTGCCAGCAGCCCGGCAGGGTATCAGCCCCAGCATTTT	CASSPAGYQPQHF
-	-	TRBV10-3	TRBJ2-7	TGTGCCATCAGTACGGACTACGAGCAGTACTTC	CAISTDYEQYF
-	-	TRBV6-5	TRBJ2-3	TGTGCCAGCAGTCCCCGGGGGAGGCCCACAGATACGCAGTATTTT	CASSPRGRPTDTQYF
TRBD2	-	TRBV7-9	TRBJ2-2	TGTGCCAGCAGCCCTTATGGCGGCGGGAGGGCGGTCACCGGGGAGCTGTTTTTT	CASSPYGGGRAVTGELFF
-	-	TRBV28	TRBJ2-7	TGTGCCAGCAGCTCTGTGGGGGACGCGAGGCCTTACGAGCAGTACTTC	CASSSVGDARPYEQYF
-	-	TRBV9	TRBJ2-1	TGTGCCAGCAGCGCCGGCGAGCGGGTTTTATCCTACAATGAGCAGTTCTTC	CASSAGERVLSYNEQFF
TRBD2	-	TRBV5-4	TRBJ2-1	TGTGCCAGCAGGCCGGGGGGACTGGGCGATGAGCAGTTCTTC	CASRPGGLGDEQFF
-	-	TRBV6-5	TRBJ2-7	TGTGCCAGCAGTTATTCGTCTGGGACATACCCCTACGAGCAGTACTTC	CASSYSSGTYPYEQYF
-	-	TRBV11-3	TRBJ1-1	TGTGCCAGCAGCTTAGATGACACTGAAGCTTTCTTT	CASSLDDTEAFF
TRBD1	once	TRBV6-1	TRBJ1-2	TGTGCCAGCAGCCGGACAGGGGAGGGGTACACCTTC	CASSRTGEGYTF
TRBD2	-	TRBV19	TRBJ2-3	TGTGCCAGTAGTATAACGGGACGCCGGGCGGGAGGCACAGATACGCAGTATTTT	CASSITGRRAGGTDTQYF
-	-	TRBV28	TRBJ1-2	TGTGCCACCTTGGACAGTAACTATGGCTACACCTTC	CATLDSNYGYTF
-	-	TRBV19	TRBJ1-4	TGTGCCAGTAGTGTTACTAAGGGCGGAAAACTGTTTTTT	CASSVTKGGKLFF
-	-	TRBV11-2	TRBJ2-6	TGTGCCAGCAGCCCGGCGACACTACCCTCTGGGGCCAACGTCCTGACTTTC	CASSPATLPSGANVLTF
-	-	TRBV13	TRBJ1-1	TGTGCCAGCAGCGCAAGGGACATTATGAACACTGAAGCTTTCTTT	CASSARDIMNTEAFF
-	-	TRBV15	TRBJ2-5	TGTGCCACCAGCAGAGTGGAAGGGGGAGGTCAAGAGACCCAGTACTTC	CATSRVEGGGQETQYF
-	-	TRBV10-3	TRBJ2-5	TGTGCCATCAGTGAGTCTCTGGGAAGTGGCCAAGAGACCCAGTACTTC	CAISESLGSGQETQYF
-	-	TRBV27	TRBJ1-2	TGTGCCAGCAGTGATAACTATGGCTACACCTTC	CASSDNYGYTF
TRBD1	-	TRBV6-5	TRBJ1-5	TGTGCCAGCAGAGCCACAGGGGTACAGCCCCAGCATTTT	CASRATGVQPQHF